This record concerns one TCR beta chain sequence. The data stem from a study of blood T cell repertoires in COVID-19. After removal of 4 bases from V and 4 bases from J, the junction contained 7 bases not matched to a gene. CDR1 is GTSNPN, CDR2 SVGIG, per germline (reference sequence). The CDR3 sequence is 14 residues long. Individuals aged about 18 to 95 years were recruited from 24 US areas. Assignments of participants to cohorts depended upon their own reported clinical history. In the original processing: The authors estimated nucleated cell counts from reference gene primer amplification. The assay was immunoSEQ multiplex PCR, and TCRdb's table has in-frame clones only and misses some. From that table come the V and J calls and clone size; the DNA was used to work out D and trimming. The sample yields 350,000 or so clones, roughly 87% seen once.

J is TRBJ1-2 and V is TRBV30; 9 nucleotides align to TRBD1. The TCR comes from a woman aged 25 to 39 who had recovered from COVID-19. The sample consisted of PBMCs or T cells enriched from blood (not recorded which). The CDR3 sequence: CAWNLLTGGYGYTF. The CDR3 DNA reads TGTGCCTGGAACCTCCTGACAGGGGGCTATGGCTACACCTTC. The full variable domain, its missing parts supplied by reference TRBV30 and TRBJ1-2, is SQTIHQWPATLVQPVGSPLSLECTVEGTSNPNLYWYRQAAGRGLQLLFYSVGIGQISSEVPQNLSASRPQDRQFILSSKKLLLSDSGFYLCAWNLLTGGYGYTFGSGTRLTVV.